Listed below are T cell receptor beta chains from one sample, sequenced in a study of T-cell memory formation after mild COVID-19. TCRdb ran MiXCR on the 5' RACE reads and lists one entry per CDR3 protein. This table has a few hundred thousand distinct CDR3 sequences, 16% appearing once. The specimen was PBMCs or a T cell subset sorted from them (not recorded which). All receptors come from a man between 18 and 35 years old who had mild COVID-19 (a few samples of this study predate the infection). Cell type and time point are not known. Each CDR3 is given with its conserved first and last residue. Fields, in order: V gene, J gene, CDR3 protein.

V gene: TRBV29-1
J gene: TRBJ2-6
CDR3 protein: CSVEGQGSPSGANVLTF

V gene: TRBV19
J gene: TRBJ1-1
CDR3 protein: CASSTGTLEAFF

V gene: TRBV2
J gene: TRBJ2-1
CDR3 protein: CASRRDSAKEFF

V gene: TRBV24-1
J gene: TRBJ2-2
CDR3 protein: CATSDPRRGAGELFF

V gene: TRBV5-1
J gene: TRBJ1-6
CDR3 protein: CASSVQPLQGNSPLHF

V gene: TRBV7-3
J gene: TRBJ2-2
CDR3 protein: CASSSWTGGGTGELFF

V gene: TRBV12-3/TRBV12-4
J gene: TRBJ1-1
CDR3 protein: CASRPYDGGGTEAFF

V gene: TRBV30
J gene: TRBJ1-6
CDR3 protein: CAWAPEASIPLHF

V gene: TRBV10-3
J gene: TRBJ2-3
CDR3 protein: CAISVSGRGDTQYF

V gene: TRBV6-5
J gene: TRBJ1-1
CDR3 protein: CASLPGQGSLNTEAFF

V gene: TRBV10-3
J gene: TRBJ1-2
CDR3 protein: CAISESTGATYGYTF

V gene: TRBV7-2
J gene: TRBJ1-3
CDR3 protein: CASSFEVSGNTIYF

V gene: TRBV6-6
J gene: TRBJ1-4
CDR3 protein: CASRVQGGGEKLFF

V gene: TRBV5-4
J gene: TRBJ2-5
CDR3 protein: CASSVSRDKQETQYF

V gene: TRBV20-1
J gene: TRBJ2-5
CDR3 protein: CSASFRETQYF

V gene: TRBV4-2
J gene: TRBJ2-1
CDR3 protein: CASSQASGGANEQFF

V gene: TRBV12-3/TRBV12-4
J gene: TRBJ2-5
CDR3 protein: CASSFSEYQETQYF

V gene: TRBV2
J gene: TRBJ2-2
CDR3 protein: CASSGRRTGRNTGELFF

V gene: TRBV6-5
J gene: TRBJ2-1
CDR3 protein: CASSYVPGAYNEQFF

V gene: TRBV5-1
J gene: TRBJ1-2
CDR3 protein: CASSPDRASNYGYTF

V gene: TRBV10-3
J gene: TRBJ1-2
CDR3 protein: CAINTFNYGYTF

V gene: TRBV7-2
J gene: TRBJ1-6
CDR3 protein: CASRAQGSPLHF

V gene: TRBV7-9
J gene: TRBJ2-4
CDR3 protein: CASSLGGATQYF

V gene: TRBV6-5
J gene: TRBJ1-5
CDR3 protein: CASRRTGGVRNQPQHF

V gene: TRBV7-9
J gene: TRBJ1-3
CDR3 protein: CASSFTFPGRGEGTGNTIYF

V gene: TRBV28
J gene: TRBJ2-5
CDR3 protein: CASSRGTETQYF

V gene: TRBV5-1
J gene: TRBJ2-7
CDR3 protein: CASSLSVSVRGTTYEQYF

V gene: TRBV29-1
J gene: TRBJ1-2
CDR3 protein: CSVASATLGGYTF

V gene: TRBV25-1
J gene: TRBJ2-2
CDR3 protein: CASSLRQEDTGELFF